This T cell receptor beta chain was recorded in a study of blood T cell repertoires in COVID-19 (dated by TCRdb to 2018 to 2021). As for the study more broadly: The collaborator samples originated in the United States, Italy and Spain and spanned the acute and convalescent phases of COVID-19. The repertoires were released in a freely available public database intended as a resource for research on the immune response to SARS-CoV-2. The material from the prospective study consisted of cDNA or gDNA derived from T cells, B-cell-depleted T cells, or PBMCs. A de-identified subject ID, COVID-19 status, age in years and sex were almost always included in the sample metadata. The dataset comprised deeply sampled blood TCRbeta repertoires from subjects exposed to, actively infected with, or recovered from COVID-19. The samples were drawn from two sources: the first 160 participants of the ongoing ImmuneRACE study, and fewer than 1,500 subjects contributed by 6 global collaborators. Where available, HLA class I and class II types were obtained from metadata supplied by the sample provider rather than from assay-based typing.

TCRbeta CDR3 regions were amplified from genomic DNA using the immunoSEQ Assay, a bias-controlled multiplex PCR. From the authors' description of their analysis: Nucleated cell counts per sample were estimated from amplification of reference gene primers within the assay. To quantify the absolute abundance of each unique TCRbeta CDR3 rearrangement, sequence reads were collapsed and filtered. Productive Simpson clonality was computed per sample as the square root of Simpson's diversity index over productive rearrangements. TCRdb provides this immuneACCESS table in a form limited to in-frame rearrangements. Some clones are lacking; in checked studies, under half of them reflect an unresolved V gene, and why the rest are absent is not known. V and J calls and clone size are as listed in that table; D and trimming were resolved from the DNA. The sample includes about 75,000 clones, with 79% observed a single time. The ten largest account for 5% to 6% of the sample.

As encoded in the germline V gene, CDR1 is MGHRA while CDR2 is YSYEKL. A distance of 19 bases separates the germline ends of V and J, which lose 6 bases and 5 bases respectively. The cysteine opens and the phenylalanine closes a CDR3 of 15 amino acids. The DNA shown is the 45-base CDR3, in frame from base 1. Whole blood was collected in K2EDTA tubes by collaborating institutions according to the institutions' own protocols. For TCRbeta analysis, collaborators shipped samples as frozen whole blood, isolated PBMCs, or DNA extracted from either of those sample types. Concerning this clone itself: No cognate antigen has been identified for it. Per-base qualities were not stored, and no clone one base away is much larger.

The investigation overall reported the following: Clinical and demographic metadata were provided uncurated, with the amount varying by source and participant.

The sequence derives from an elderly woman with active or convalescent COVID-19. In this chain, TRBV4-1 is recombined with TRBJ2-5; the D gene is perhaps TRBD1, from 5 matching bases. Sequencing was done on a sample of peripheral blood. At the DNA level, the sequence is TGCGCCAGCAGACCCTTTAAGTCAGGGTTGGAGACCCAGTACTTC. Its translation is CASRPFKSGLETQYF.